What follows is one T cell receptor beta chain and its context. There are a few counts of this clonotype. Its antigen target is currently unknown. Base qualities were left out, and no much larger clone turns up one base away. The treatment or condition label, as the study defines it: in vitro stimulation with specific CMV peptide epitopes to enrich CMV-specific T cells. V was cut back by 3 bases and J by 2 bases, leaving a gap of 10 bases between them. Sequences SGHTA (CDR1) and FQGNSA (CDR2) are obtained from the germline V gene. Including cysteine and phenylalanine, the CDR3 has 14 amino acids. This entry keeps only the CDR3 DNA: 42 bases, framed from base 1. This sample was taken from a study of T cell repertoires in cytomegalovirus infection (dated by TCRdb to between 2017 and 2020). Study-wide context: The peptide stimulations were aimed at well-studied HLA-B-restricted epitopes as well as recently identified HLA-C-restricted CMV epitopes, whose presentation resists viral immunomodulation. Donor HLA type was relevant to the analysis, as public TCR beta signatures indicated carriage of CMV infection together with the matching HLA type.

For sequencing, an Illumina HiSeq 1500 was employed. TCRdb's own reprocessing of the public reads used fastp at Q25 and MiXCR and kept productive beta chains. Every entry covers one CDR3 protein and lists the most common genes and DNA from its rows. Recorded for this sample are 62,000 or so distinct CDR3 sequences; around 20% of them occurred a single time. The ten top clones hold around 72% of the sample. General conclusions and limits of the study: The ex vivo response was dominated by HLA-C-restricted CMV-specific TCR beta clonotypes, and the single most frequent clonotype in two of eight donors was supplied by these HLA-C-restricted clonotypes. In both this cohort and an independent roughly 360-donor cohort, the cumulative frequency of public TCR beta family members distinguished carriers of CMV infection plus the relevant HLA type.

The sequence joins TRBV7-2 to TRBJ1-2; no confident D gene assignment can be made. This specimen consisted of CD8+ T cells from cultured PBMCs, obtained from culture after CMV antigen stimulation. This TCR was recovered from a human donor in good health (CMV status not recorded). Some clones in this sample may be carry-over from other donors' samples. The CDR3 region has the sequence CASSFFGQNYGYTF. The DNA reads as follows: TGTGCCAGCAGCTTTTTCGGGCAGAACTATGGCTACACCTTC.